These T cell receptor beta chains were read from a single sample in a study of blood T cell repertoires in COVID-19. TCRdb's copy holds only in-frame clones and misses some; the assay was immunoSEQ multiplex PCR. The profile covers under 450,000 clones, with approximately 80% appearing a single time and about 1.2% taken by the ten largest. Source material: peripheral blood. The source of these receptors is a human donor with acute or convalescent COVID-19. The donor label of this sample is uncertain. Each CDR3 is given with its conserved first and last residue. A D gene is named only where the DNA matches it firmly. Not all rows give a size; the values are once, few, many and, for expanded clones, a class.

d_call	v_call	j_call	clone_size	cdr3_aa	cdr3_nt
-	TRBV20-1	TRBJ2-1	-	CSARPYNEQFF	TGCAGTGCCAGACCATACAATGAGCAGTTCTTC
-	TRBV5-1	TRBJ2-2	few	CASSLANTGELFF	TGCGCCAGCAGCTTGGCAAACACCGGGGAGCTGTTTTTT
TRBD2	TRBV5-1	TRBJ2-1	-	CASSLVRFIQGTPLAGGLNEQFF	TGCGCCAGCAGCTTGGTGCGGTTCATACAGGGGACCCCTCTAGCGGGGGGGCTCAATGAGCAGTTCTTC
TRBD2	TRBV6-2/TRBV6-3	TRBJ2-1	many	CASSQLAGARNEQFF	TGTGCCAGCAGCCAACTAGCGGGAGCTCGAAATGAGCAGTTCTTC
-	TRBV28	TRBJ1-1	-	CASSSPSPPRDSHSWAFF	TGTGCCAGCAGTTCCCCCTCTCCCCCCAGGGACTCCCATAGTTGGGCTTTCTTT
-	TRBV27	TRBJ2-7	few	CASSRGQDTYEQYF	TGTGCCAGCAGCCGCGGACAAGACACCTACGAGCAGTACTTC
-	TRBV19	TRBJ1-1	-	CASSVKRGTEAFF	TGTGCCAGTAGCGTCAAAAGGGGCACTGAAGCTTTCTTT
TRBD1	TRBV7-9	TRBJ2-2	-	CASSLSRWDRDFGELFF	TGTGCCAGCAGCTTGAGTCGCTGGGACAGGGATTTCGGGGAGCTGTTTTTT
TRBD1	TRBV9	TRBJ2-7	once	CASSEGDSYEQYF	TGTGCCAGCAGCGAGGGGGACAGCTACGAGCAGTACTTC
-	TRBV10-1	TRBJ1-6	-	CASSESTRGNSPLHF	TGCGCCAGCAGTGAGTCGACCCGGGGGAATTCACCCCTCCACTTT
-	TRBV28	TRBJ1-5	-	CASSSTQEPQHF	TGTGCCAGCAGTTCAACTCAGGAGCCCCAGCATTTT
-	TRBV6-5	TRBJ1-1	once	CASTRGGVGTEAFF	TGTGCCAGCACCAGGGGAGGGGTGGGCACTGAAGCTTTCTTT
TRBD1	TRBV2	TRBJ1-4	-	CASSTGQARGEKLFF	TGTGCCAGCAGTACCGGACAGGCAAGGGGGGAAAAACTGTTTTTT
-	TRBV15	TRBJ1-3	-	CATSRDRSSENTIYF	TGTGCCACCAGCAGAGATCGAAGCTCTGAAAACACCATATATTTT
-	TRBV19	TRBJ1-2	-	CASSSGVTAYYHGYTF	TGTGCCAGTAGTTCAGGGGTTACCGCTTACTACCATGGCTACACCTTC
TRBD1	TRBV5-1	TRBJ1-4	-	CASSEGQGQYNEKLFF	TGCGCCAGCAGCGAAGGACAGGGGCAGTATAATGAAAAACTGTTTTTT
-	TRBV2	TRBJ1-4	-	CASSEFHPGRAGEKLFF	TGTGCCAGCAGTGAATTCCACCCAGGGAGGGCCGGTGAAAAACTGTTTTTT
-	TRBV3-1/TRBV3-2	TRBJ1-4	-	CASKPTFNEKLFF	TGTGCCTCAAAGCCGACTTTCAATGAAAAACTGTTTTTT
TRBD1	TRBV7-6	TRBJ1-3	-	CASSLGPGQGGNTIYF	TGTGCCAGCAGCTTAGGTCCGGGACAGGGGGGAAACACCATATATTTT
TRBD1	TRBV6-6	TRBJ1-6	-	CASSAGQGVLFSPLHF	TGTGCCAGCAGTGCCGGACAGGGAGTATTGTTTTCACCCCTCCACTTT
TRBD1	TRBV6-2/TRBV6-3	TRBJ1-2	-	CASSFSGQGVFDYTF	TGTGCCAGCAGTTTTTCGGGACAGGGTGTTTTCGACTACACCTTC
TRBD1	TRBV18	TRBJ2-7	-	CASSPTGSLAGRYEQYF	TGTGCCAGCTCACCGACAGGGTCCCTCGCAGGTCGCTACGAGCAGTACTTC
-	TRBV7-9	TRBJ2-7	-	CASSPFEPRRFYEQYF	TGTGCCAGCAGCCCCTTCGAGCCGCGCCGCTTCTACGAGCAGTACTTC
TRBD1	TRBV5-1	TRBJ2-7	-	CASSPGQGGGLYEQYF	TGCGCCAGCAGCCCGGGACAGGGTGGGGGCCTCTACGAGCAGTACTTC
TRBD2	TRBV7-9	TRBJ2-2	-	CASSPWGGRLTGELFF	TGTGCCAGCAGCCCTTGGGGCGGGAGATTAACCGGGGAGCTGTTTTTT
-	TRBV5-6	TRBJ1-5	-	CASSLQSGPTQPQHF	TGTGCCAGCAGCTTGCAGTCTGGGCCCACTCAGCCCCAGCATTTT
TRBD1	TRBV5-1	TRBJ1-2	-	CASSPAGQAGGYTF	TGCGCCAGCAGCCCTGCGGGACAGGCGGGTGGCTACACCTTC
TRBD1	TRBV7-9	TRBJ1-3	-	CASSVVQGAGNTIYF	TGTGCCAGCTCGGTGGTGCAGGGGGCAGGAAACACCATATATTTT
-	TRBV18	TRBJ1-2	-	CASSPDKYGYTF	TGTGCCAGCTCACCGGACAAATATGGCTACACCTTC
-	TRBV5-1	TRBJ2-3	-	CASTRSGGDTDTQYF	TGCGCCAGCACCCGATCGGGCGGGGACACAGATACGCAGTATTTT
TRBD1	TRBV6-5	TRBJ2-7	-	CASTGQGYAYEQYF	TGTGCCAGCACGGGACAGGGGTATGCCTACGAGCAGTACTTC
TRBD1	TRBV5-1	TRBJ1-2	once	CASRTLGTGISAGYTF	TGCGCCAGCAGAACTTTGGGGACAGGGATCAGTGCGGGCTACACCTTC
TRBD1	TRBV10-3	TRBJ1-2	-	CAISEQGDYGYTF	TGTGCCATCAGTGAGCAGGGGGACTATGGCTACACCTTC
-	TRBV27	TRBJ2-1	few	CASSSPRGLARLGNNEQFF	TGTGCCAGCAGTTCCCCCCGGGGGTTAGCGAGGTTGGGTAACAATGAGCAGTTCTTC
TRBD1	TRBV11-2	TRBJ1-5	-	CASSAGTGLQPQHF	TGTGCCAGCAGCGCCGGGACAGGGCTCCAGCCCCAGCATTTT
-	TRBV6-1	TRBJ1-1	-	CASRVAGATEAFF	TGTGCCAGCAGGGTCGCTGGGGCCACTGAAGCTTTCTTT
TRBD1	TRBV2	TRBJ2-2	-	CASSTNRGTGELFF	TGTGCCAGCAGTACAAACAGGGGAACCGGGGAGCTGTTTTTT
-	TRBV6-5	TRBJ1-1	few	CASTPGTRAGRAFF	TGTGCCAGCACCCCCGGGACACGCGCCGGTAGAGCTTTCTTT
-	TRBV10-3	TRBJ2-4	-	CAISDEKIAKNIQYF	TGTGCCATCAGTGATGAGAAAATAGCCAAAAACATTCAGTACTTC